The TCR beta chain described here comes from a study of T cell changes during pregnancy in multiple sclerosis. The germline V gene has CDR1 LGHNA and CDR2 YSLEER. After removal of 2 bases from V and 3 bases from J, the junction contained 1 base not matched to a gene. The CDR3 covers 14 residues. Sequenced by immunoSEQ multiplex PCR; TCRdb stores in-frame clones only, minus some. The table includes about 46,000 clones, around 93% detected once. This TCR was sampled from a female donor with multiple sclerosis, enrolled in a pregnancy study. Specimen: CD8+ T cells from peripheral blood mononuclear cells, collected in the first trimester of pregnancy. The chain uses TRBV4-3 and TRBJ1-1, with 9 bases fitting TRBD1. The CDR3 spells CASSQRQGDTEAFF. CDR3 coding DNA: TGCGCCAGCAGCCAAAGACAGGGGGACACTGAAGCTTTCTTT.